The clone carrying this TCR beta chain was seen a handful of times. Its antigen is unidentified. TCRdb reprocessed the RT-PCR reads via MiXCR and lists one record per CDR3 protein. There are a few hundred thousand distinct CDR3 sequences in the sample; approximately 11% occur only once, and 9.5% to 12% lies in the top ten. The data derive from a study of response to subunit inactivated influenza vaccine. Study results and limitations: Authors suggested few new T cells are recruited by each seasonal influenza vaccination.

Per germline, CDR1 LGHNA and CDR2 YSLEER. This CDR3 is 15 amino acids long. V shed 1 base, J shed 10 bases, and the junction held 8 bases outside the gene matches. These data also featured in a second study, about T cells expressing NK-cell markers. That work adds: 5'RACE template switching with UMIs produced the TCR beta cDNA. Sorted T-cell subsets CD3+CD56+NKG2C+, CD3+CD56+NKG2C- and CD3+CD56-NKG2C+ were TCR beta-sequenced. With respect to HCMV, seven of the eight sequenced donors were seropositive, and one was seronegative.

This receptor was taken from a man aged 50-60 years who received an inactivated influenza vaccine. The material sequenced was PBMCs from blood, taken on the day of vaccination. The gene calls are TRBV4-3 and TRBJ2-1, with 9 bases aligning to TRBD2. The CDR3 loop reads CASSQAFSGGYEQFF. Here the CDR3 DNA reads TGCGCCAGCAGCCAAGCCTTTAGCGGGGGCTACGAGCAGTTCTTC.